Below are 16 T cell receptor beta chains sequenced from a single sample in a study of T cells after yellow fever vaccination. MiXCR, run by TCRdb on the 5' RACE reads, gives a single entry per CDR3 protein. There are about 360,000 distinct CDR3 sequences in the sample; 6.2% occur only once, and about 15% lies in the top ten. Sequenced material: PBMCs, taken 5 days after the yellow fever booster vaccination. The origin of the receptors is a man younger than 40 who received the YFV17D yellow fever vaccine.

The chain is built from TRBV13 and TRBJ2-3; D might be TRBD1 or TRBD2, each matching 5 bases. Germline CDR1 is PRHDT and CDR2 is FYEKMQ (reference sequence). CDR3 length: 13 amino acids. V lost 3 bases to trimming and J lost 6 bases, with 10 bases between them. The CDR3 coding sequence is TGTGCCAGCAGCTTTGGGGACCCGGATACGCAGTATTTT. Its translation is CASSFGDPDTQYF.

This clonotype was seen a handful of times. The chain carries TRBV7-2 and TRBJ2-5, with D uncertain. The CDR3 sequence is 14 residues long. Per the germline V gene, CDR1 is SGHTA and CDR2 is FQGNSA. Deletions cut 5 bases from V and 2 bases from J, with 12 bases between. In nucleotides, the CDR3 is TGTGCCAGCAGCCTACGCCTTCTACAAGAGACCCAGTACTTC. This encodes CASSLRLLQETQYF.

At least ten counts were recorded for this clonotype. The genes are TRBV28 and TRBJ2-1; 7 nucleotides line up with TRBD1. J was trimmed by 4 bases and V by 3 bases; bases with no gene match: 6. Looked up from germline, CDR1 is MDHEN and CDR2 is SYDVKM. CDR3 size: 15 residues. This CDR3 reads CASSLDRTVYNEQFF. DNA for the CDR3: TGTGCCAGCAGTTTGGACAGGACCGTGTACAATGAGCAGTTCTTC.

In its sample, this clonotype was seen many times. The chain recombines TRBV27 with TRBJ2-2; TRBD2 matches 7 bases. Trimming removed 5 bases from V and 6 bases from J; junction bases left unmatched: 12. This CDR3 has 16 amino acids. The germline V gene has CDR1 MNHEY and CDR2 SMNVEV (reference sequence). The CDR3 DNA sequence: TGTGCCAGCAGTGCCCCTAGCGGAACAAGTCCCGGGGAGCTGTTTTTT. Its translation: CASSAPSGTSPGELFF.

The chain is built from TRBV11-2 and TRBJ1-1; D is possibly TRBD1 (6 bases). The CDR3 has 16 amino acids. The germline gives CDR1 SGHAT, CDR2 FQNNGV. Trimming left V 5 bases short and J 0 bases short, with 16 bases between. This CDR3 reads CASSPRGEGLNTEAFF. The CDR3 DNA follows: TGTGCCAGCAGCCCCAGGGGTGAGGGACTGAACACTGAAGCTTTCTTT.

This clonotype has a count of ten or more. The chain is built from TRBV20-1 and TRBJ2-3; possible D gene TRBD2, 5 bases. This CDR3 has 12 residues. The V and J ends lost 5 bases and 2 bases respectively, with 8 bases between them. Germline values: CDR1 DFQATT, CDR2 SNEGSKA (reference sequence). The CDR3: CSAARDTDTQYF. The CDR3 DNA follows: TGCAGTGCTGCACGGGACACAGATACGCAGTATTTT.

V is TRBV6-5 and J is TRBJ2-7, with D unclear. Trimming cost V 0 bases and J 2 bases, with 5 bases left between them. The CDR3 has 13 amino acids. The V gene's germline CDR1 is MNHEY and CDR2 SVGAGI. DNA of the CDR3: TGTGCCAGCAGTTACTCTAAGACCTACGAGCAGTACTTC. Protein product: CASSYSKTYEQYF.

Comments on this clonotype: A much larger clone is a single base away; this may be a read error. The rearrangement uses TRBV5-1 and TRBJ2-2; D is ambiguous. This CDR3 has 16 amino acids. Germline assignment: CDR1 SGHRS and CDR2 YFSETQ. The chain's CDR3 is CTSSLEAISFTGELFF. CDR3 nucleotides: TGCACCAGCAGCTTAGAAGCTATATCGTTCACCGGGGAGCTGTTTTTT.

V gene TRBV7-8 combines with J gene TRBJ1-5, with TRBD1 matching over 8 bases. In germline, CDR1 is SGHVS, CDR2 FQNEAQ. The CDR3 totals 15 residues. Germline trimming cut 1 base from V and 5 bases from J; bases unmatched to any gene: 4. DNA for the CDR3: TGTGCCAGCAGCTTAGGGACAGGGAGGGATCAGCCCCAGCATTTT. Translating gives CASSLGTGRDQPQHF.

The CDR3, as DNA: TGTGCCAGCTCTCCGCAGGACACAATTAACACTGAAGCTTTCTTT. This encodes CASSPQDTINTEAFF. The chain recombines TRBV18 with TRBJ1-1; tentatively, D is TRBD1 (5 bases). Germline assignment: CDR1 KGHSH and CDR2 LQKENI. This CDR3 region has 15 residues. With 6 bases removed from V and 2 bases from J, the gap between germline ends came to 16 bases. The full variable domain, with the rest looked up from reference TRBV18 and TRBJ1-1, is NAGVMQNPRHLVRRRGQEARLRCSPMKGHSHVYWYRQLPEEGLKFMVYLQKENIIDESGMPKERFSAEFPKEGPSILRIQQVVRGDSAAYFCASSPQDTINTEAFFGQGTRLTVV.

The gene calls are TRBV12-5 and TRBJ1-1; D gene uncertain. Trimming took off 6 bases at V and 4 bases at J, with 15 bases between the two ends. CDR1 is LGHNT and CDR2 is FRNRAP in the germline V gene. This CDR3 comprises 14 residues. The CDR3 bases are TGTGCTAGTGGGAGAGGTCGCAGAGTCACTGAAGCTTTCTTT. As protein: CASGRGRRVTEAFF.

This chain connects TRBV10-3 to TRBJ1-2, with 7 bases lining up with TRBD1. The CDR3 spans 14 residues. The germline gives CDR1 ENHRY, CDR2 SYGVKD. V lost 5 bases, J lost 3 bases, and 6 bases stayed unmatched. DNA for the CDR3: TGTGCCATCAGTCGAATTCAGGGGGACTATGGCTACACCTTC. As protein: CAISRIQGDYGYTF.

This rearrangement joins TRBV7-2 to TRBJ2-7; D may be TRBD2 (5 bases). This CDR3 has 14 residues. Trimming removed 3 bases at V and 5 bases at J, with 14 bases between. The germline gives CDR1 SGHTA, CDR2 FQGNSA. The CDR3 loop reads CASSFTRQIDEQYF. The CDR3 DNA sequence: TGTGCCAGCAGCTTTACTAGGCAGATTGACGAGCAGTACTTC.

This clonotype was seen a handful of times. V gene TRBV9 combines with J gene TRBJ2-7, with unresolved D. Germline V gene sequence: CDR1 SGDLS, CDR2 YYNGEE. This CDR3 contains 15 residues. Trimming shortened V by 0 bases and J by 4 bases, and 14 bases separated the two germline ends. CDR3 bases: TGTGCCAGCAGCGTAGGGTCAGACTCGGCGTACGAGCAGTACTTC. Encoded protein: CASSVGSDSAYEQYF.

Many counts were recorded for this clonotype. The V gene is TRBV18, the J gene TRBJ2-7; D assignment may be TRBD1 or TRBD2 (5 bases each). V shed 6 bases and J shed 4 bases, with 13 bases lying between them. The CDR3 contains 13 residues. CDR1 and CDR2 (germline): KGHSH, LQKENI. The CDR3 loop is CASSPVGEYEQYF. CDR3 DNA: TGTGCCAGCTCCCCAGTAGGGGAGTACGAGCAGTACTTC.

This clonotype has just a few counts. The chain joins TRBV6-5 to TRBJ1-3; D ambiguous. There are 16 residues in the CDR3. CDR1 MNHEY and CDR2 SVGAGI come from the germline V gene. Between the trimmed V and J ends, which lost 0 bases and 2 bases, there was a span of 11 bases. This CDR3 reads CASSYSNPEAGNTIYF. CDR3 sequence (DNA): TGTGCCAGCAGTTACTCGAATCCGGAGGCTGGAAACACCATATATTTT.